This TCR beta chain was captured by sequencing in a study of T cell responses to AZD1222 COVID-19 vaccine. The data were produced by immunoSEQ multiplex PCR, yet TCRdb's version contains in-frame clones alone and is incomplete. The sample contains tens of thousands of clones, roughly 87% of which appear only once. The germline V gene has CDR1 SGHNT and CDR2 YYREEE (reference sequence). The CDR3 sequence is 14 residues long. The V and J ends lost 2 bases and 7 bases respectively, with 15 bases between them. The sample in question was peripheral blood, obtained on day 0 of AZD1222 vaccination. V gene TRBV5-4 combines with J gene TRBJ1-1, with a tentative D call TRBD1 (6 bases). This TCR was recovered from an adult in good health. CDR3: CASSLRGADSEAFF. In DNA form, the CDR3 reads TGTGCCAGCAGCTTACGCGGGGCGGACAGTGAAGCTTTCTTT.